The rows below give T cell receptor beta chains drawn from one sample of a study of T cell responses to AZD1222 COVID-19 vaccine. The protocol was immunoSEQ multiplex PCR, while the TCRdb copy is restricted to in-frame clones and leaves out a portion. The sample lists some 100,000 clones, roughly nine tenths seen once, with 4% to 5.5% in the top ten. The source material was peripheral blood, sampled on day 0 of AZD1222 vaccination. The receptor source for this set is an adult in good health. CDR3s include the opening cysteine and the closing phenylalanine or tryptophan. The D gene is left open where the match is weak.

d_gene: .; j_gene: TRBJ1-5; v_gene: TRBV30; CDR3nt: TGTGCCTGGAGTGTACGGGGATTACGGGAGCCCCAGCATTTT; CDR3aa: CAWSVRGLREPQHF
d_gene: TRBD2; j_gene: TRBJ2-5; v_gene: TRBV15; CDR3nt: TGTGCCACCAAGACTTTGGGACTAGCGGGGGGAGAGACCCAGTACTTC; CDR3aa: CATKTLGLAGGETQYF
d_gene: .; j_gene: TRBJ1-5; v_gene: TRBV6-1; CDR3nt: TGTGCCAGCAGGGAAGGACAGAACTATCAGCCCCAGCATTTT; CDR3aa: CASREGQNYQPQHF
d_gene: .; j_gene: TRBJ2-3; v_gene: TRBV27; CDR3nt: TGTGCCAGCAGTCCCTCCGGGGCGGGGACCCCAGTTACGCAGTATTTT; CDR3aa: CASSPSGAGTPVTQYF
d_gene: TRBD1; j_gene: TRBJ2-7; v_gene: TRBV6-5; CDR3nt: TGTGCCAGCAGTTCCACCGGGACAGGGGTCTACGAGCAGTACTTC; CDR3aa: CASSSTGTGVYEQYF
d_gene: .; j_gene: TRBJ2-2; v_gene: TRBV4-3; CDR3nt: TGCGCCAGCAGCCAAGAATTGTGGGAGGCCGCCGGGGAGCTGTTTTTT; CDR3aa: CASSQELWEAAGELFF
d_gene: TRBD1; j_gene: TRBJ2-3; v_gene: TRBV5-4; CDR3nt: TGTGCCAGCAGCCTAGGGACAGGGAGGGATACGCAGTATTTT; CDR3aa: CASSLGTGRDTQYF
d_gene: .; j_gene: TRBJ1-1; v_gene: TRBV4-1; CDR3nt: TGCGCCAGCAGCCTACCCAACCCCACCACTGAAGCTTTCTTT; CDR3aa: CASSLPNPTTEAFF
d_gene: TRBD1; j_gene: TRBJ1-2; v_gene: TRBV5-1; CDR3nt: TGCGCCAGCAGCGCGGGACAGCGTGACTATGGCTACACCTTC; CDR3aa: CASSAGQRDYGYTF
d_gene: TRBD1; j_gene: TRBJ2-7; v_gene: TRBV7-3; CDR3nt: TGTGCCAGCAGCTTAATTGGGACAGGGCTCTCCTACGAGCAGTACTTC; CDR3aa: CASSLIGTGLSYEQYF
d_gene: .; j_gene: TRBJ2-3; v_gene: TRBV14; CDR3nt: TGTGCCAGCAGCGGGGGGTGGGGCACAGATACGCAGTATTTT; CDR3aa: CASSGGWGTDTQYF
d_gene: .; j_gene: TRBJ1-2; v_gene: TRBV4-3; CDR3nt: TGCGCCAGCAGCCAAGATCTGGTCTCTGGCTACACCTTC; CDR3aa: CASSQDLVSGYTF
d_gene: TRBD1; j_gene: TRBJ1-1; v_gene: TRBV5-5; CDR3nt: TGTGCCAGCAGCTTGCAAACGGGACAGGGGGCAATAAGAGCTTTCTTT; CDR3aa: CASSLQTGQGAIRAFF